These T cell receptor beta chains were read from a single sample in a study of blood T cells in healthy people across ages. TCRdb analysed the 5' RACE reads with MiXCR anew, one entry per CDR3 protein. The sample has 650,000 to 1,000,000 distinct CDR3 sequences; about 42% are singletons. The sample taken for sequencing was blood. These receptors all stem from an elderly man in good health. The CDR3 runs from the conserved cysteine through the conserved F or W. D genes are given only for firm matches. Clone size is given for some rows only: seen once, a few or many times, or a class if the clone is expanded.

clone_size: -
d_call: -
j_call: TRBJ2-3
v_call: TRBV7-2
cdr3_aa: CASSLAHSGTDTQYF

clone_size: few
d_call: -
j_call: TRBJ2-7
v_call: TRBV18
cdr3_aa: CASSLTGTMDSYEQYF

clone_size: -
d_call: TRBD2
j_call: TRBJ2-1
v_call: TRBV7-8
cdr3_aa: CASSRLAGWNEQVF

clone_size: -
d_call: TRBD1
j_call: TRBJ2-2
v_call: TRBV10-3
cdr3_aa: CAIRERTGITGELFF

clone_size: few
d_call: -
j_call: TRBJ2-1
v_call: TRBV20-1
cdr3_aa: CSAHQERGGAIEQFF

clone_size: few
d_call: -
j_call: -
v_call: TRBV20-1
cdr3_aa: CSAREGRGLSYNEQYF

clone_size: few
d_call: -
j_call: TRBJ2-1
v_call: TRBV20-1
cdr3_aa: CSAPIGSLDEQFF

clone_size: -
d_call: -
j_call: TRBJ1-2
v_call: TRBV6-2/TRBV6-3
cdr3_aa: CASRYGQYGYTF

clone_size: -
d_call: -
j_call: TRBJ1-1
v_call: TRBV6-6
cdr3_aa: CASSSDTLNTEAFF

clone_size: many
d_call: -
j_call: TRBJ1-5
v_call: TRBV28
cdr3_aa: CASIPWAGDQPQHF

clone_size: -
d_call: -
j_call: TRBJ1-2
v_call: TRBV12-3/TRBV12-4
cdr3_aa: CASSLYDSYGYTF

clone_size: -
d_call: -
j_call: TRBJ2-6
v_call: TRBV30
cdr3_aa: CACELGGGANVLTF

clone_size: -
d_call: -
j_call: TRBJ2-4
v_call: TRBV11-2
cdr3_aa: CASSLVGHDKNIQYF

clone_size: -
d_call: TRBD1
j_call: TRBJ1-2
v_call: TRBV29-1
cdr3_aa: CSVRLETGQGAFGYTF

clone_size: -
d_call: -
j_call: TRBJ2-5
v_call: TRBV25-1
cdr3_aa: CASSEYSGVRETQYF

clone_size: -
d_call: -
j_call: TRBJ2-3
v_call: TRBV29-1
cdr3_aa: CSVPKADTQYF

clone_size: once
d_call: -
j_call: TRBJ1-6
v_call: TRBV20-1
cdr3_aa: CSATTKLGYNSPLHF

clone_size: -
d_call: TRBD1
j_call: TRBJ2-1
v_call: TRBV7-2
cdr3_aa: CASSLKGQGQYNEQFF

clone_size: -
d_call: TRBD1
j_call: TRBJ1-2
v_call: TRBV5-5
cdr3_aa: CASSSGQGRDYGYTF

clone_size: -
d_call: -
j_call: TRBJ2-7
v_call: TRBV25-1
cdr3_aa: CASSESPYEQYF

clone_size: -
d_call: TRBD1
j_call: TRBJ2-7
v_call: TRBV28
cdr3_aa: CASSSAGTGGYEQYF

clone_size: -
d_call: -
j_call: TRBJ1-5
v_call: TRBV27
cdr3_aa: CASSNTGFLSNQPQHF

clone_size: -
d_call: TRBD2
j_call: TRBJ2-5
v_call: TRBV20-1
cdr3_aa: CSANRLANQETQYF

clone_size: -
d_call: -
j_call: TRBJ2-3
v_call: TRBV7-3
cdr3_aa: CASSIGATRDTQYF

clone_size: many
d_call: -
j_call: TRBJ2-1
v_call: TRBV4-2
cdr3_aa: CASSQDRAVGSRHNEQFF

clone_size: -
d_call: -
j_call: TRBJ2-1
v_call: TRBV15
cdr3_aa: CATSREASVGNEQFF

clone_size: few
d_call: -
j_call: TRBJ1-5
v_call: TRBV12-3/TRBV12-4
cdr3_aa: CASSPVVQPQHF

clone_size: few
d_call: TRBD2
j_call: TRBJ2-7
v_call: TRBV5-1
cdr3_aa: CASSLDGGRDEQYF

clone_size: -
d_call: -
j_call: TRBJ1-5
v_call: TRBV7-9
cdr3_aa: CASSLSQLQPQHF

clone_size: -
d_call: TRBD2
j_call: TRBJ2-1
v_call: TRBV28
cdr3_aa: CASNSGLAGGPSYNEQFF

clone_size: once
d_call: -
j_call: TRBJ2-3
v_call: TRBV7-3
cdr3_aa: CASSLRLGGSGTDTQYF

clone_size: -
d_call: TRBD1
j_call: TRBJ2-7
v_call: TRBV6-2/TRBV6-3
cdr3_aa: CASSKAGTGITYEQYF

clone_size: few
d_call: TRBD2
j_call: -
v_call: TRBV9
cdr3_aa: CASSVGQGGRRYNEQYF

clone_size: -
d_call: -
j_call: TRBJ2-3
v_call: TRBV27
cdr3_aa: CAGSFRVTDTQYF

clone_size: -
d_call: -
j_call: TRBJ2-1
v_call: TRBV7-2
cdr3_aa: CASGLALGQSGEQFF

clone_size: -
d_call: TRBD2
j_call: TRBJ2-2
v_call: TRBV13
cdr3_aa: CASSSTLAGLAGVIGELFF

clone_size: few
d_call: -
j_call: -
v_call: TRBV4-2
cdr3_aa: CASSLGSVASYEQYF